This T cell receptor beta chain was documented in a study of identical twins. The CDR3 length is 17 residues. It was template switching that added a universal primer site, and there were unique molecular identifiers on the cDNA. TCRdb called the 5' RACE reads again in MiXCR, with one record for every CDR3 protein. Seen here are 200,000 to 250,000 distinct CDR3 sequences, about 7% observed once, and the top ten hold more than 3%. The same data also went into a second study, on yellow fever vaccine responses in identical twins.

Sequencing was carried out using memory (CD45RO+) T cells sorted from blood. The rearrangement links TRBV3-2 to TRBJ2-2; the table's D call of TRBD2 was not tested on the DNA. TRBV3-2 is reported as a pseudogene. This TCR came from a woman between 18 and 30 years old in good health. The CDR3 sequence: CASRMSSGNLNTGELFF. CDR3 nucleotides: TGTGCCAGCCGTATGTCTAGCGGAAATCTGAACACCGGGGAGCTGTTTTTT.